The T cell receptor (beta chain) described here comes from a study of T cells in localized non-small cell lung cancer. Points from the study as a whole: Appearances in adjacent lung were noted for a median 57 of the top 100 tumor clones. Sequencing covered just one tumor region, so heterogeneity cannot be ruled out. T cell clonality was highest in uninvolved adjacent lung, above tumor.

V dropped 4 bases and J dropped 5; count of bases not matched to a gene: 6. The CDR3 is 15 amino acids. The V gene's germline CDR1 is SGHRS and CDR2 YFSETQ. TCRdb's table, derived via immunoSEQ multiplex PCR, lists solely in-frame clones and lacks some. This table has almost 65,000 clones, about 90% appearing once. This clone has just one count. No antigen is known for it. This TCR was recovered from a woman between 40 and 69 years old with stage I lung adenocarcinoma. The input for sequencing was peripheral blood, taken before any cancer treatment. The chain has TRBV5-1 and TRBJ2-5, with 12 bases lining up with TRBD1. The CDR3 sequence is CASSPGQGAVETQYF. CDR3 sequence (DNA): TGCGCCAGCAGCCCGGGACAGGGGGCTGTGGAGACCCAGTACTTC. Together with reference TRBV5-1 and TRBJ2-5, the CDR3 gives the full variable domain: KAGVTQTPRYLIKTRGQQVTLSCSPISGHRSVSWYQQTPGQGLQFLFEYFSETQRNKGNFPGRFSGRQFSNSRSEMNVSTLELGDSALYLCASSPGQGAVETQYFGPGTRLLVL.